A selection of T cell receptor beta chains follows, all from one sample in a study of cytomegalovirus exposure and HLA in healthy donors. Measured with immunoSEQ multiplex PCR; TCRdb has only the in-frame clones, and not every one. The data contain 150,000 or so clones, 75% to 85% of them singletons. Sequencing was done on a sample of PBMCs. The origin of the receptors is a female donor in good health and CMV-seronegative. CDR3s include the opening cysteine and the closing phenylalanine or tryptophan. D genes are given only for firm matches. Expanded clones get a size class; other rows say once, few or many, or leave the size out.

j_call d_call clone_size v_call cdr3_nt cdr3_aa
TRBJ2-3 . . TRBV6-5 TGTGCCAGCAGTCCCGCGGCTTCGGCAGATACGCAGTATTTT CASSPAASADTQYF
TRBJ1-2 . once TRBV2 TGTGCCAGCACCTCTTGGGAGAACTATGGCTACACCTTC CASTSWENYGYTF
TRBJ1-2 TRBD1 . TRBV27 TGTGCCAGCAGGGGGACAGGGGGCGACTATGGCTACACCTTC CASRGTGGDYGYTF
TRBJ2-1 . once TRBV18 TGTGCCAGCTCACCCGGGGTCACCAATGAGCAGTTCTTC CASSPGVTNEQFF
TRBJ2-7 . . TRBV7-2 TGTGCCAGCAGCCCCGGACAGAACGGGCGCGAGCAGTACTTC CASSPGQNGREQYF
TRBJ2-5 . . TRBV5-1 TGCGCCAGCAGCTTGGCCTTAGAGACCCAGTACTTC CASSLALETQYF
TRBJ1-2 . . TRBV27 TGTGCCAGCAGTTTATCAGCCCAGGCTTATGGCTACACCTTC CASSLSAQAYGYTF
TRBJ1-4 TRBD1 . TRBV7-2 TGTGCCAGCAGCTCAACAGGGGGCGGGAATGAAAAACTGTTTTTT CASSSTGGGNEKLFF
TRBJ1-1 . . TRBV9 TGTGCCAGCAGCGTAGGATTAGGTTGGGAGGGGAGCCAAGCTTTCTTT CASSVGLGWEGSQAFF
TRBJ2-1 TRBD2 few TRBV5-6 TGTGCCAGCAGCAATTTGCCCCTAGGGGCGGGAGGCGATGAGCAGTTCTTC CASSNLPLGAGGDEQFF